The rows below give T cell receptor beta chains drawn from one sample of a study of CD8+ T cells in alopecia areata. Data came from immunoSEQ multiplex PCR; TCRdb stores just in-frame clones and leaves some out. The table lists a few hundred thousand clones, less than 80% of them singletons. Material: CD4+ T cells sorted from blood, obtained at week 0. The receptors come from a human donor with alopecia areata. Each CDR3 is given with its conserved first and last residue. A D gene is named only where the DNA matches it firmly. Size is stated for part of the rows, as once, few or many counts, or as a class when the clone is expanded.

>NA|TRBV7-6|TRBJ2-1|few
CASSTRRGNEQFF
TGTGCCAGCAGCACCCGGCGGGGCAATGAGCAGTTCTTC
>NA|TRBV6-1|TRBJ1-4|NA
CASRMVGANEKLFF
TGTGCCAGCAGAATGGTTGGTGCTAATGAAAAACTGTTTTTT
>TRBD2|TRBV5-1|TRBJ2-5|NA
CASSRSGAAEGTQYF
TGCGCCAGCAGCCGTAGCGGGGCGGCTGAGGGAACCCAGTACTTC
>NA|TRBV11-2|TRBJ2-1|NA
CASSPSGNEQFF
TGTGCCAGCAGCCCGTCGGGGAATGAGCAGTTCTTC
>NA|TRBV20-1|TRBJ1-2|NA
CSAGLHDGYTF
TGCAGTGCTGGCCTCCATGATGGCTACACCTTC
>TRBD1|TRBV25-1|TRBJ1-2|NA
CASSDGRGGAWGYTF
TGTGCCAGCAGTGATGGCAGGGGGGGTGCCTGGGGCTACACCTTC
>NA|TRBV29-1|TRBJ2-5|NA
CSLMGASQETQYF
TGCAGCCTCATGGGGGCTTCACAAGAGACCCAGTACTTC
>NA|TRBV30|TRBJ2-5|few
CASSARASQETQYF
TGTGCCTCCTCCGCGAGGGCTAGCCAAGAGACCCAGTACTTC
>TRBD1|TRBV7-3|TRBJ1-6|once
CASSRTGDSPLHF
TGTGCCAGCAGTCGGACAGGGGATTCACCCCTCCACTTT
>NA|TRBV4-1|TRBJ1-1|once
CASSPTGRSDTEAFF
TGCGCCAGCAGCCCCACAGGGAGGTCAGACACTGAAGCTTTCTTT
>TRBD1|TRBV5-1|TRBJ2-3|NA
CASSSIGTAKDTQYF
TGCGCCAGCAGCTCCATAGGGACAGCCAAGGATACGCAGTATTTT
>NA|TRBV29-1|TRBJ2-2|NA
CSVDWRNTGELFF
TGCAGCGTTGATTGGCGGAACACCGGGGAGCTGTTTTTT
>NA|TRBV18|TRBJ2-5|NA
CASSPPIVRGETQYF
TGTGCCAGCTCACCACCGATAGTCCGAGGGGAGACCCAGTACTTC